The 14 T cell receptor beta chains given below trace back to one sample, sequenced in a study of cytomegalovirus exposure and HLA in healthy donors. It was with 60 Vbeta and 13 Jbeta primers that the PCR ran. Only in-frame clones appear in the TCRdb table, and some are missing; sequencing was by immunoSEQ multiplex PCR. The table lists 150,000 to 200,000 clones, approximately 84% of them singletons. Sequenced: PBMCs. The receptor source for this set is a girl aged 10-17 years in good health and CMV-seropositive.

This sequence joins TRBV7-9 and TRBJ2-3, with 11 bases lining up with TRBD2. The CDR3 is 16 amino acids. Per germline, CDR1 SEHNR and CDR2 FQNEAQ (reference sequence). Trimming took 5 bases from V and 0 from J; bases not matched to a gene: 4. CDR3 loop: CASSPGLADSTDTQYF. The CDR3 DNA sequence: TGTGCCAGCAGCCCGGGACTAGCGGATAGCACAGATACGCAGTATTTT.

V is TRBV10-2 and J is TRBJ1-1, with D possibly matching TRBD1 (5 bases). Per germline, CDR1 WSHSY and CDR2 SAAADI. CDR3 length equals 11 residues. V shed 8 bases and J shed 5 bases, with 9 bases lying between them. The CDR3 coding sequence is TGCGCCAGCGCGGGGCGTACTGAAGCTTTCTTT. Amino acids: CASAGRTEAFF.

This chain links TRBV9 with TRBJ1-4; the match to TRBD1 covers 10 bases. CDR1 and CDR2 (germline): SGDLS, YYNGEE. The junction had 5 bases not matched to a gene; V was cut back by 2 bases and J by 7 bases. The CDR3 runs to 15 residues. The CDR3 loop reads CASSVDRGLGEKLFF. The CDR3 DNA is TGTGCCAGCAGCGTTGACAGGGGGCTGGGTGAAAAACTGTTTTTT.

This chain joins TRBV5-1 and TRBJ2-5; 11 bases fit TRBD1. Looked up from germline, CDR1 is SGHRS and CDR2 is YFSETQ. The CDR3 consists of 17 residues. After removal of 0 bases from V and 5 bases from J, the junction contained 9 bases not matched to a gene. The CDR3 spells CASSLGLRDRGTETQYF. The CDR3 DNA follows: TGCGCCAGCAGCTTGGGGTTAAGGGACAGGGGGACGGAGACCCAGTACTTC.

The CDR3 here is CASSTRDGGAPVYEQYF. CDR3 DNA sequence: TGTGCCAGCAGTACACGTGACGGGGGGGCCCCGGTCTACGAGCAGTACTTC. This rearrangement joins TRBV27 to TRBJ2-7; 8 nucleotides agree with TRBD2. This CDR3 is 17 amino acids long. Germline loops: CDR1 MNHEY, CDR2 SMNVEV (reference sequence). V lost 5 bases to trimming and J lost 3 bases; unmatched junction nucleotides: 15.

This clone has a single count. The V call is TRBV7-8, the J call TRBJ1-2; no clear D gene. Trimming shortened V by 2 bases and J by 6 bases, and 10 bases separated the two germline ends. The CDR3 runs 13 residues. Looked up from germline, CDR1 is SGHVS and CDR2 is FQNEAQ. The CDR3 spells CASSLYARDGYTF. The CDR3 DNA reads TGTGCCAGCAGCTTATACGCTCGGGATGGCTACACCTTC.

Written as DNA, the CDR3 is TGTGCCAGCAGGGTTCCTGGACTAGCGGGCGGCAGCACCGGGGAGCTGTTTTTT. Protein product: CASRVPGLAGGSTGELFF. J is TRBJ2-2 and V is TRBV25-1; 11 nucleotides agree with TRBD2. V lost 6 bases, J lost 4 bases, and 13 bases stayed unmatched. Germline V gene sequence: CDR1 MGHDK, CDR2 SYGVNS. This CDR3 has 18 amino acids.

This chain joins TRBV5-1 and TRBJ1-1; no definite D call. Germline CDR1 reads SGHRS; CDR2 reads YFSETQ. The CDR3 loop spans 15 amino acids. The V end was cut by 4 bases, the J end by 0 bases, with 13 bases between. This CDR3 is CASSPMGRLNTEAFF. The CDR3 DNA reads as TGCGCCAGCAGCCCTATGGGGAGACTGAACACTGAAGCTTTCTTT.

The rearrangement links TRBV30 to TRBJ2-5; 9 nucleotides align to TRBD2. The CDR3 runs to 17 residues. Germline assignment: CDR1 GTSNPN and CDR2 SVGIG (reference sequence). Trimming took 0 bases from V and 1 from J; bases not matched to a gene: 9. CDR3 in amino acids: CAWSVGRGGTSQETQYF. CDR3 nucleotide sequence: TGTGCCTGGAGTGTGGGGCGGGGGGGGACCTCCCAAGAGACCCAGTACTTC.

The chain combines TRBV7-2 with TRBJ2-5; TRBD2 aligns across 9 bases. Germline V gives CDR1 SGHTA, CDR2 FQGNSA. The V segment lost 6 bases and the J segment 1 base; nucleotides outside the gene matches: 6. CDR3 length: 15 amino acids. The CDR3: CASRRGGTIQETQYF. CDR3 sequence (DNA): TGTGCCAGCAGGCGGGGGGGGACAATCCAAGAGACCCAGTACTTC.

The chain uses TRBV19 and TRBJ1-5; D ambiguous. Germline CDR1 LNHDA, CDR2 SQIVND (reference sequence). The CDR3 totals 16 residues. Between the trimmed V and J ends, which lost 1 base and 0 bases, there was a span of 10 bases. In DNA, the CDR3 is TGTGCCAGTAGTATAGTCAGCGGATATAGCAATCAGCCCCAGCATTTT. This gives the protein CASSIVSGYSNQPQHF.

V usage is TRBV19 and J usage is TRBJ1-2; 9 nucleotides align to TRBD1. This CDR3 has 14 residues. Germline CDR1 reads LNHDA; CDR2 reads SQIVND (reference sequence). With 4 bases clipped from V and 5 bases from J, the junction kept 5 bases outside the gene matches. This CDR3 is CASSRIGTGYGYTF. CDR3 sequence (DNA): TGTGCCAGTAGTAGGATCGGGACAGGGTATGGCTACACCTTC.

The chain carries TRBV28 and TRBJ2-2; TRBD1 matches 9 bases. The V and J ends lost 3 bases and 6 bases, in that order; junction bases with no gene match: 5. The CDR3 extends over 15 amino acids. Per germline, CDR1 MDHEN and CDR2 SYDVKM. This chain's CDR3 is CASSLGQGLSGELFF. The CDR3, as DNA: TGTGCCAGCAGTTTGGGACAGGGACTTTCCGGGGAGCTGTTTTTT.

This clone came up once. The chain couples TRBV7-8 to TRBJ2-2; D gene ambiguous. Trimming cost V 5 bases and J 11 bases, with 21 bases left between them. Germline V lookup: CDR1 SGHVS, CDR2 FQNEAQ. This CDR3 has 15 amino acids. The CDR3 DNA reads TGTGCCAGCAGCCCTTTAGATCTTCGAACCCAAGAGCTGTTTTTT. Its protein product is CASSPLDLRTQELFF.